The clone carrying this T cell receptor (beta chain) showed up many times. Each diagnosis drew on symptoms, thyroxine, TRAb, thyroid ultrasound and orbital computed tomography findings. The data stem from a study of T cells in Graves' hyperthyroidism and ophthalmopathy. This CDR3 has 14 amino acids. V shed 2 bases, J shed 5 bases, and the junction held 2 bases outside the gene matches. In germline, CDR1 is KGHSH, CDR2 LQKENI. What was amplified from RNA transcripts were TCR beta CDR3 regions. Carried out on the TCR CDR3, a first-round RT-PCR used the HTBI primer set. TCRdb redid the calling of the multiplex PCR reads with MiXCR, one entry per CDR3 protein. Of about 640,000 distinct CDR3 sequences in the sample, about a fifth were seen once.

The sample was blood. The chain links TRBV18 to TRBJ1-5, with 8 nucleotides matching TRBD1. The source is a man aged 30 to 45 with Graves' ophthalmopathy. CDR3 nucleotide sequence: TGTGCCAGCTCACCAGGGACAGGAGATCAGCCCCAGCATTTT. It codes for CASSPGTGDQPQHF.